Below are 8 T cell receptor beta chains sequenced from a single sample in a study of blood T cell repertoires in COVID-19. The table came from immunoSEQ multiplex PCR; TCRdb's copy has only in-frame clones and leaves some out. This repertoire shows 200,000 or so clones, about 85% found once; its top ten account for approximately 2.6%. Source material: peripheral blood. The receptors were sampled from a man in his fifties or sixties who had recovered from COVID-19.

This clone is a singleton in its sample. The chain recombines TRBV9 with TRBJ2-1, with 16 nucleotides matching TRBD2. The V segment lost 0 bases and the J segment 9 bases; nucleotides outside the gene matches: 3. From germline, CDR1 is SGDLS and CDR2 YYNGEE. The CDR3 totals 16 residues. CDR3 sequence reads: CASSVAGLAGGGEQFF. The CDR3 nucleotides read TGTGCCAGCAGCGTAGCGGGACTAGCGGGAGGGGGTGAGCAGTTCTTC. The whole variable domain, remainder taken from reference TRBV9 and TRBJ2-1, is DSGVTQTPKHLITATGQRVTLRCSPRSGDLSVYWYQQSLDQGLQFLIQYYNGEERAKGNILERFSAQQFPDLHSELNLSSLELGDSALYFCASSVAGLAGGGEQFFGPGTRLTVL.

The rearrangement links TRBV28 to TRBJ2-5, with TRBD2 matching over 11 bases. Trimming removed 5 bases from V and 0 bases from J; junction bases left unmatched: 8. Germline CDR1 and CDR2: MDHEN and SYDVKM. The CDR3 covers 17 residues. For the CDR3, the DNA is TGTGCCAGCAGTGCCCCCGCTAGCGGGAGGTACCAAGAGACCCAGTACTTC. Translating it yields CASSAPASGRYQETQYF.

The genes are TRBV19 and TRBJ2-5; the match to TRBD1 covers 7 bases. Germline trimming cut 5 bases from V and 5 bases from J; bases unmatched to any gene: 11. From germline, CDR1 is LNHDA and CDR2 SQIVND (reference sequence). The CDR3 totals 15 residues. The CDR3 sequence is CASSLRQGRSETQYF. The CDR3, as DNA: TGTGCCAGTAGTCTCAGACAGGGTAGGTCGGAGACCCAGTACTTC.

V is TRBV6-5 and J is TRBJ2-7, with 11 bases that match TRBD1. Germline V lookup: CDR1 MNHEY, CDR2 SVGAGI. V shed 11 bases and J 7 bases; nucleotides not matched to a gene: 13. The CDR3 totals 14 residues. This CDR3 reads CALNPGQGGKEQYF. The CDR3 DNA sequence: TGTGCCCTAAATCCGGGACAGGGGGGAAAAGAGCAGTACTTC.

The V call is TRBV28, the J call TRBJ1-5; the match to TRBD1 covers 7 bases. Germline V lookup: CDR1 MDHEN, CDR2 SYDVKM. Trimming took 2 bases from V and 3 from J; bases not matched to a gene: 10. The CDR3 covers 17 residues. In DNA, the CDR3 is TGTGCCAGCAGTTTAGGCAGGGGGTCTAGATCCAATCAGCCCCAGCATTTT. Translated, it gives CASSLGRGSRSNQPQHF.

The CDR3: CASRMGQINQPQHF. DNA for the CDR3: TGTGCCAGCAGAATGGGACAGATCAATCAGCCCCAGCATTTT. This rearrangement joins TRBV28 to TRBJ1-5; 7 nucleotides match TRBD1. The germline CDR1 and CDR2 sequences are MDHEN and SYDVKM. The CDR3 is 14 residues long. Losses at the gene ends were 6 bases for V and 3 bases for J; bases not matched to a gene: 5.

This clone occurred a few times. CDR3 nucleotides: TGTGCCAGCAGTTCCAACCGACAGGGGGCAAGGGAGACCCAGTACTTC. This sequence encodes CASSSNRQGARETQYF. The chain couples TRBV27 to TRBJ2-5; TRBD1 agrees at 10 bases. Germline values: CDR1 MNHEY, CDR2 SMNVEV (reference sequence). Unmatched junction bases numbered 10, after V lost 4 bases and J lost 5 bases. The CDR3 runs to 16 residues.

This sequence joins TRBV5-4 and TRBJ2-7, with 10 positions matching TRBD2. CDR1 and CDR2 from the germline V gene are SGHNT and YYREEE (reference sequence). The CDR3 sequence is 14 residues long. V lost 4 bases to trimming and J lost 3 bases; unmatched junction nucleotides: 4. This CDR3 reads CASSPGLAIYEQYF. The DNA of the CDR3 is TGTGCCAGCAGCCCGGGACTAGCGATCTACGAGCAGTACTTC. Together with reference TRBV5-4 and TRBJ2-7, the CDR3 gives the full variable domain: ETGVTQSPTHLIKTRGQQVTLRCSSQSGHNTVSWYQQALGQGPQFIFQYYREEENGRGNFPPRFSGLQFPNYSSELNVNALELDDSALYLCASSPGLAIYEQYFGPGTRLTVT.